This section outlines one T cell receptor (beta chain) sequence together with its context. These data come from a study of shared clonotypes between healthy human individuals. Clones were sequenced by immunoSEQ multiplex PCR, and TCRdb holds only the in-frame ones, with some missing. This table holds about 2.3 million clones, around 93% found once. The ends were cut back, 3 bases at V and 0 bases at J, with 11 bases in the middle. CDR3 size: 15 residues. Germline CDR1 reads MNHEY; CDR2 reads SMNVEV (reference sequence). Sample: naive CD4+ T cells from PBMCs. Subset meaning: CD45RA+ positively selected. This chain connects TRBV27 to TRBJ1-1; D gene uncertain. The receptor comes from a young man in good health. Some clones in this sample may be carry-over from other donors' samples. CDR3 loop: CASSFGRPMNTEAFF. For the CDR3, the DNA is TGTGCCAGCAGTTTTGGCAGACCCATGAACACTGAAGCTTTCTTT.